Following are 27 T cell receptor beta chains from one sample sequenced in a study of blood T cell repertoires in COVID-19. The protocol was immunoSEQ multiplex PCR, while the TCRdb copy is restricted to in-frame clones and leaves out a portion. Of 110,000 to 150,000 clones listed, about four fifths are singletons. Sequenced material: peripheral blood. These receptors originate from a man in his 70s who had recovered from COVID-19.

This chain links TRBV7-9 with TRBJ2-3, with 12 bases matching TRBD2. The junction had 9 bases not matched to a gene; V was cut back by 5 bases and J by 6 bases. The CDR3 runs to 16 residues. Germline CDR1 reads SEHNR; CDR2 reads FQNEAQ (reference sequence). CDR3 region: CASSTGLAGGVDTQYF. The CDR3 nucleotides read TGTGCCAGCAGCACGGGGCTAGCGGGAGGGGTTGATACGCAGTATTTT.

The chain uses TRBV27 and TRBJ1-1; D is undetermined. This CDR3 region has 11 residues. The V end was cut by 9 bases, the J end by 7 bases, with 12 bases between. CDR1 and CDR2 (germline): MNHEY, SMNVEV (reference sequence). Written as DNA, the CDR3 is TGTGCCAGTGGGAGGAACCATGAAGCTTTCTTT. This encodes CASGRNHEAFF.

The rearrangement links TRBV19 to TRBJ2-7; no clear D gene. Trimming removed 0 bases from V and 1 base from J, with 4 bases in between. The CDR3 has 13 residues. Germline loops: CDR1 LNHDA, CDR2 SQIVND (reference sequence). The CDR3 sequence is CASSIDRSYEQYF. CDR3 nucleotides: TGTGCCAGTAGTATAGACAGATCCTACGAGCAGTACTTC.

The chain is built from TRBV2 and TRBJ1-1; 7 bases map to TRBD1. The germline gives CDR1 SNHLY, CDR2 FYNNEI. The CDR3 is made up of 14 amino acids. J was trimmed by 2 bases and V by 8 bases; bases with no gene match: 8. The CDR3 DNA follows: TGTGCCAGCTTATTCGACAGGGCTAACACTGAAGCTTTCTTT. As protein: CASLFDRANTEAFF.

This clone was seen a single time. The rearrangement joins TRBV29-1 to TRBJ2-1; no reliable D call. Trimming shortened V by 4 bases and J by 3 bases, and 7 bases separated the two germline ends. CDR3 length: 12 residues. Germline V CDR1 and CDR2: SQVTM, ANQGSEA. DNA of the CDR3: TGCAGCGTTGTAGCCAACTACAATGAGCAGTTCTTC. Its translation: CSVVANYNEQFF.

The V gene is TRBV7-9, the J gene TRBJ1-1, with TRBD1 identical over 7 bases. Germline CDR1 SEHNR, CDR2 FQNEAQ (reference sequence). The CDR3 runs 16 residues. The junction had 15 bases not matched to a gene; V was cut back by 1 base and J by 10 bases. The CDR3 region has the DNA TGTGCCAGCAGCTTAGTAGGGGGCCAGGGGAAGAGGTTAGCTTTCTTT. Amino acid sequence: CASSLVGGQGKRLAFF.

The V call is TRBV24-1, the J call TRBJ2-3; tentative D call: TRBD2 (5 bases). Trimming took off 3 bases at V and 4 bases at J, with 13 bases between the two ends. The CDR3 sequence is 15 residues long. The germline gives CDR1 KGHDR, CDR2 SFDVKD. The CDR3: CATSDGRRLADTQYF. In DNA, the CDR3 is TGTGCCACCAGTGATGGACGGAGGCTCGCAGATACGCAGTATTTT.

This clone was seen only a few times. The chain uses TRBV3-1 (or the pseudogene TRBV3-2) and TRBJ2-3, with 7 nucleotides matching TRBD2. CDR1 LGHDT and CDR2 YNNKEL come from the germline V gene (reference sequence). J lost 4 bases, V lost 0 bases, and 7 bases had no gene match. CDR3 length: 16 residues. The CDR3 sequence: CASSQDRRTRADTQYF. As DNA, the CDR3 is TGTGCCAGCAGCCAAGATAGGAGGACTAGGGCAGATACGCAGTATTTT.

V and J are TRBV14 and TRBJ1-6; no definite D call. V was cut by 0 bases and J by 10 bases, with 16 bases left in between. From germline, CDR1 is SGHDN and CDR2 FVKESK. This CDR3 region has 16 residues. The CDR3 sequence is CASSQDTARRGSPLHF. CDR3 nucleotides: TGTGCCAGCAGCCAAGATACAGCCAGGAGAGGGTCACCCCTCCACTTT.

In this sample, this clone turned up a few times. This chain uses TRBV7-3 with TRBJ2-1; maybe TRBD1 (5 bases). Trimming took 2 bases from V and 11 from J, leaving 10 bases between them. Germline lookup yields CDR1 SGHTA and CDR2 FQGTGA. This CDR3 is built from 12 residues. CDR3 nucleotide sequence: TGTGCCAGCAGCTTAGATGGGGCCCAGCAGTTCTTC. Amino acids: CASSLDGAQQFF.

This chain joins TRBV9 and TRBJ1-1; TRBD1 is a possible D gene (5 bases). V was pared by 0 bases and J by 2 bases, with 11 bases between. The CDR3 sequence is 15 residues long. Germline CDR1 and CDR2: SGDLS and YYNGEE. The CDR3 nucleotides read TGTGCCAGCAGCGTAGAAGGCAGGGATAACACTGAAGCTTTCTTT. Protein sequence: CASSVEGRDNTEAFF.

This clone has a single count. V usage is TRBV3-1 (or the pseudogene TRBV3-2) and J usage is TRBJ2-2; 8 bases fit TRBD2. The CDR3 extends over 16 amino acids. Germline CDR1 reads LGHDT; CDR2 reads YNNKEL (reference sequence). The trim removed 2 bases at V and 7 bases at J, leaving 9 bases unmatched. This CDR3 reads CASSQSDSGMGGELFF. The CDR3 nucleotides are TGTGCCAGCAGCCAAAGCGATAGCGGGATGGGCGGGGAGCTGTTTTTT.

This chain connects TRBV12-3 or TRBV12-4 to TRBJ1-5; D might be TRBD1 (5 bases). Trimming took 3 bases from V and 8 from J, leaving 11 bases between them. The CDR3 sequence is 13 residues long. This chain's CDR3 is CASSFQGGEPQHF. CDR3 bases: TGTGCCAGCAGTTTCCAGGGTGGCGAGCCCCAGCATTTT.

CDR3 nucleotides: TGTGCCAGCAGCCCAGACGGGGACACTGAAGCTTTCTTT. Translation: CASSPDGDTEAFF. The chain employs TRBV27 and TRBJ1-1, with D unresolved. V was clipped by 6 bases and J by 3 bases, with 11 bases between them. CDR3 length: 13 amino acids. CDR1 is MNHEY and CDR2 is SMNVEV in the germline V gene (reference sequence).

The V and J genes are TRBV5-1 and TRBJ1-2, with D hard to call. The V end was cut by 0 bases, the J end by 4 bases, with 10 bases between. The CDR3 consists of 14 residues. Looked up from germline, CDR1 is SGHRS and CDR2 is YFSETQ. Written as DNA, the CDR3 is TGCGCCAGCAGCTTGGAAGCAGGAATCTATGGCTACACCTTC. Encoded protein: CASSLEAGIYGYTF.

This chain connects TRBV3-1 (or the pseudogene TRBV3-2) to TRBJ2-1, with D maybe TRBD2 (5 bases). V dropped 3 bases and J dropped 6 bases, with 9 bases sitting between them. The CDR3 is 13 amino acids. Germline V gene lookup returns CDR1 LGHDT and CDR2 YNNKEL (reference sequence). CDR3 loop: CASSQDWGNEQFF. The CDR3 bases are TGTGCCAGCAGCCAGGACTGGGGCAATGAGCAGTTCTTC.

The chain recombines TRBV5-5 with TRBJ2-1; TRBD2 matches at 8 bases. Per germline, CDR1 SGHKS and CDR2 YYEKEE (reference sequence). J gave up 1 base and V 3 bases, and 12 bases lay outside the gene matches. CDR3 length: 18 residues. CDR3 protein: CASSWRRTGLGSYNEQFF. CDR3 DNA: TGTGCCAGCAGCTGGCGGCGGACGGGACTAGGGTCCTACAATGAGCAGTTCTTC.

CDR3 amino acids: CASSLENLLAKNIQYF. CDR3 DNA: TGTGCCAGCAGCTTAGAAAATCTACTGGCCAAAAACATTCAGTACTTC. This chain joins TRBV7-2 and TRBJ2-4; D is undetermined. The CDR3 spans 16 residues. Germline V gives CDR1 SGHTA, CDR2 FQGNSA. With 1 base removed from V and 1 base from J, the gap between germline ends came to 11 bases.

The CDR3 DNA reads as TGTGCTAGTGGTTTGCCCCGGGGGGGGGCCAACGTCCTGACTTTC. Translating it yields CASGLPRGGANVLTF. The rearrangement uses TRBV12-5 and TRBJ2-6, with a weak D call TRBD2 (6 bases). This CDR3 spans 15 amino acids. V lost 2 bases to trimming and J lost 4 bases, with 9 bases between them. Germline CDR1 LGHNT, CDR2 FRNRAP.

This clone was recorded only once. The V and J genes are TRBV3-1 (or the pseudogene TRBV3-2) and TRBJ1-1, with 8 bases aligning to TRBD1. V trimming: 5 bases; J trimming: 5 bases; junction bases outside the gene matches: 4. The V gene's germline CDR1 is LGHDT and CDR2 YNNKEL (reference sequence). The CDR3 contains 13 residues. The CDR3 bases are TGTGCCAGCAGCTACACAGGGGGAACTGAAGCTTTCTTT. This sequence encodes CASSYTGGTEAFF.

The chain employs TRBV7-2 and TRBJ2-1, with 8 bases fitting TRBD2. The CDR3 sequence is 16 residues long. Germline CDR1 is SGHTA and CDR2 is FQGNSA. Germline trimming cut 6 bases from V and 5 bases from J; bases unmatched to any gene: 12. The CDR3 nucleotides are TGTGCCAGCAGGTCCGGGCGGCTAGCGGGCCACAATGAGCAGTTCTTC. Residues: CASRSGRLAGHNEQFF.

The chain combines TRBV19 with TRBJ2-7, with TRBD2 as a possible D gene (7 bases). Germline V gene lookup returns CDR1 LNHDA and CDR2 SQIVND (reference sequence). Trimming removed 3 bases at V and 3 bases at J, with 12 bases between. The CDR3 has 14 residues. CDR3: CASSIGGRDYEQYF. CDR3 nucleotides: TGTGCCAGTAGTATCGGGGGGCGCGACTACGAGCAGTACTTC. The entire variable domain, with the rest obtained from reference TRBV19 and TRBJ2-7, is as follows: DGGITQSPKYLFRKEGQNVTLSCEQNLNHDAMYWYRQDPGQGLRLIYYSQIVNDFQKGDIAEGYSVSREKKESFPLTVTSAQKNPTAFYLCASSIGGRDYEQYFGPGTRLTVT.

The chain joins TRBV11-2 to TRBJ2-5, with 8 bases fitting TRBD2. The CDR3 totals 17 residues. Germline-derived CDR1 and CDR2 are SGHAT and FQNNGV. Trimming cost V 1 base and J 1 base; bases outside gene matches: 8. CDR3 sequence: CASSLAPAGATQETQYF. As DNA, the CDR3 is TGTGCCAGCAGCTTAGCCCCAGCGGGGGCCACCCAAGAGACCCAGTACTTC.

The rearrangement joins TRBV5-1 to TRBJ2-1; a possible D gene is TRBD2 (6 bases). CDR3 size: 15 residues. Germline V gene lookup returns CDR1 SGHRS and CDR2 YFSETQ. The V end lost 0 bases, the J end lost 4 bases, and 11 bases lay between the germline ends. The CDR3 DNA reads as TGCGCCAGCAGCTTGGTAGCGGATACTTACAATGAGCAGTTCTTC. Protein product: CASSLVADTYNEQFF.

As to this clone: Distinct nucleotide sequences in the sample also encode this CDR3. The CDR3 here is CASSLNRETQYF. DNA for the CDR3: TGTGCCAGCAGTTTGAACAGGGAGACCCAGTACTTC. This chain connects TRBV12-3 or TRBV12-4 to TRBJ2-5, with D possibly matching TRBD1 (5 bases). CDR3 length: 12 residues. V lost 3 bases and J lost 5, with 7 bases in between.

The chain links TRBV11-2 to TRBJ2-7; tentative D call: TRBD2 (6 bases). The V gene's germline CDR1 is SGHAT and CDR2 FQNNGV. There are 16 residues in the CDR3. V lost 0 bases and J 3 bases, leaving 15 bases between the germline ends. Here the CDR3 DNA reads TGTGCCAGCAGCTTAGATCAGTCGGGGGAAGGCTACGAGCAGTACTTC. Protein sequence: CASSLDQSGEGYEQYF.

This clone appeared a single time. V usage is TRBV6-5 and J usage is TRBJ1-1, with D perhaps matching TRBD1 (5 bases). The germline V and J ends were trimmed by 2 bases and 0 bases, with 7 bases remaining between them. Germline values: CDR1 MNHEY, CDR2 SVGAGI. The CDR3 runs to 14 residues. The CDR3 DNA reads TGTGCCAGCAGTTACAACAGGATGAACACTGAAGCTTTCTTT. This translates into CASSYNRMNTEAFF.